The 15 T cell receptor beta chains reported below all come from one sample, sequenced in a study of neurological immune-mediated disorders (dated by TCRdb to the late 2010s). Library creation used 5' RACE. The sequencer listed for this sample is Illumina HiSeq 2500. The public reads were quality trimmed at Q25 with fastp and then assembled into clones with MiXCR by TCRdb, keeping productive beta chains. Identical CDR3 proteins give one entry, which carries the most common genes and DNA. This sample has some 65,000 distinct CDR3 sequences in its table, and 4.1% of those were observed once. Under 3% of the sample goes to the ten largest clones. The specimen sequenced was PBMCs. The receptors here all came from a man aged 45-65 years with multiple sclerosis.

This clonotype was counted ten times or more. V is TRBV29-1 and J is TRBJ2-5; tentatively, D is TRBD1 or TRBD2 (6 bases each). The CDR3 loop spans 15 amino acids. Between the trimmed V and J ends, which lost 2 bases and 6 bases, there was a span of 19 bases. In germline, CDR1 is SQVTM, CDR2 ANQGSEA. The CDR3 here is CSVEFPRGPGKTQYF. CDR3 in DNA: TGCAGCGTTGAATTCCCACGGGGGCCTGGGAAGACCCAGTACTTC.

This clonotype was found many times. This chain joins TRBV14 and TRBJ2-4, with TRBD2 identical over 8 bases. The trim removed 1 base at V and 5 bases at J, leaving 4 bases unmatched. Germline values: CDR1 SGHDN, CDR2 FVKESK. This CDR3 has 15 residues. The CDR3 loop reads CASSQGTSYQNIQYF. In nucleotides, the CDR3 is TGTGCCAGCAGCCAAGGGACTAGCTACCAAAACATTCAGTACTTC.

In its sample, this clonotype was seen a few times. The genes are TRBV27 and TRBJ1-2; weak D call: TRBD1 (5 bases). V was pared by 5 bases and J by 7 bases, with 23 bases between. The CDR3 covers 16 residues. Germline values: CDR1 MNHEY, CDR2 SMNVEV (reference sequence). CDR3 residues: CASSKRQFNYQSGYTF. The CDR3 bases are TGTGCCAGCAGTAAACGACAGTTCAACTATCAATCTGGCTACACCTTC.

This chain connects TRBV5-6 to TRBJ2-7; 11 positions agree with TRBD2. The trim removed 0 bases at V and 3 bases at J, leaving 2 bases unmatched. Germline loops: CDR1 SGHDT, CDR2 YYEEEE. The CDR3 totals 15 residues. The CDR3 DNA follows: TGTGCCAGCAGCTTGGCTAGCGGGGGGCGCTACGAGCAGTACTTC. It yields the protein CASSLASGGRYEQYF.

This clonotype was recorded at least ten times. This sequence joins TRBV7-9 and TRBJ1-2; D unclear. CDR1 and CDR2 (germline): SEHNR, FQNEAQ (reference sequence). This CDR3 is built from 13 residues. Trimming removed 4 bases at V and 6 bases at J, with 12 bases between. As DNA, the CDR3 is TGTGCCAGCAGCTACGCCCAGCAGCATGGCTACACCTTC. Amino acids: CASSYAQQHGYTF. Drawing the rest from reference TRBV7-9 and TRBJ1-2, the complete variable domain is DTGVSQNPRHKITKRGQNVTFRCDPISEHNRLYWYRQTLGQGPEFLTYFQNEAQLEKSRLLSDRFSAERPKGSFSTLEIQRTEQGDSAMYLCASSYAQQHGYTFGSGTRLTVV.

At least ten counts were recorded for this clonotype. This chain links TRBV6-2 or TRBV6-3 with TRBJ2-7; no reliable D call. From germline, CDR1 is MNHEY and CDR2 SVGEGT. V gave up 7 bases and J gave up 2 bases, with 15 bases separating them. The CDR3 has 14 amino acids. The CDR3 protein is CASNSLSPPYEQYF. CDR3 coding DNA: TGTGCCAGCAACTCACTTTCTCCCCCCTACGAGCAGTACTTC.

There are a few counts of this clonotype. The V call is TRBV5-1, the J call TRBJ1-6; perhaps TRBD1 as D (6 bases). The CDR3 is made up of 15 amino acids. Germline values: CDR1 SGHRS, CDR2 YFSETQ. V dropped 4 bases and J dropped 9 bases, with 17 bases sitting between them. CDR3 sequence reads: CASSITTGAVSPLHF. The CDR3 region has the DNA TGCGCCAGCAGCATCACGACAGGAGCGGTTTCACCCCTCCACTTT.

This clonotype has a count of ten or more. V and J are TRBV20-1 and TRBJ2-6, with 7 bases lining up with TRBD2. This CDR3 is built from 15 residues. J was trimmed by 0 bases and V by 6 bases; bases with no gene match: 5. Germline V gene lookup returns CDR1 DFQATT and CDR2 SNEGSKA (reference sequence). This CDR3 is CSAVGGGSGANVLTF. The CDR3 coding sequence is TGCAGTGCCGTGGGCGGGGGCTCTGGGGCCAACGTCCTGACTTTC.

In this sample, this clonotype turned up many times. The chain uses TRBV5-1 and TRBJ1-2; D not resolved. CDR1 is SGHRS, CDR2 YFSETQ, per germline. The V gene lost 2 bases and the J gene lost 9 bases, with 2 bases spanning the gap. This CDR3 region has 9 residues. The CDR3 bases are TGCGCCAGCAGCTTTAGCTACACCTTC. It specifies CASSFSYTF.

This clonotype was counted ten times or more. The V call is TRBV7-9, the J call TRBJ2-5, with a weak D call TRBD2 (7 bases). This CDR3 comprises 16 residues. Trimming took 5 bases from V and 5 from J, leaving 21 bases between them. Germline values: CDR1 SEHNR, CDR2 FQNEAQ (reference sequence). CDR3 DNA: TGTGCCAGCAGCCCCCGGTCGTGGGGGGGCGTCGAGACCCAGTACTTC. Protein product: CASSPRSWGGVETQYF.

This clonotype was detected ten times or more. The chain carries TRBV6-1 and TRBJ1-4, with 7 bases lining up with TRBD1. Germline loops: CDR1 MNHNS, CDR2 SASEGT. With V trimmed by 6 bases and J by 8 bases, 9 bases remained unmatched. The length of the CDR3 is 14 residues. The CDR3 loop is CASREDRRLEKLFF. DNA for the CDR3: TGTGCCAGCAGAGAGGACAGGCGCTTAGAAAAACTGTTTTTT.

This clonotype was counted at least ten times. The chain combines TRBV7-2 with TRBJ2-6, with D unresolved. Trimming removed 1 base from V and 0 bases from J, with 19 bases in between. Germline lookup yields CDR1 SGHTA and CDR2 FQGNSA. This CDR3 has 20 amino acids. As DNA, the CDR3 is TGTGCCAGCAGCTTAGGATTTTCAAGACTCTCAAGCTCTGGGGCCAACGTCCTGACTTTC. It translates to CASSLGFSRLSSSGANVLTF.

Ten or more counts support this clonotype. This chain links TRBV12-3 or TRBV12-4 with TRBJ1-1; no reliable D call. This CDR3 is built from 14 residues. V was trimmed by 0 bases and J by 2 bases, leaving 7 bases between them. CDR3 in DNA: TGTGCCAGCAGTTTAGCAGGGATAAACACTGAAGCTTTCTTT. It codes for CASSLAGINTEAFF.

This clonotype was seen at least ten times. The junction does not match germline at one end; this may be a read error. The V call is TRBV2, the J call TRBJ1-2; D possibly corresponds to TRBD1 (5 bases). Germline loops: CDR1 SNHLY, CDR2 FYNNEI. CDR3 length: 17 amino acids. The DNA of the CDR3 is TGTGCCAGCAGTAAAGCTGGGGACGACACCAAACTCTATGGCTACACCTTC. Translation gives CASSKAGDDTKLYGYTF.

The sample holds many counts of this clonotype. The rearrangement links TRBV5-1 to TRBJ1-1, with D perhaps matching TRBD1 (5 bases). Germline V CDR1 and CDR2: SGHRS, YFSETQ. V lost 0 bases, J lost 7 bases, and 10 bases lay in between. The CDR3 totals 13 residues. CDR3 sequence (DNA): TGCGCCAGCAGCTTGGTGGCAGGGATTGAAGCTTTCTTT. Encoded protein: CASSLVAGIEAFF.